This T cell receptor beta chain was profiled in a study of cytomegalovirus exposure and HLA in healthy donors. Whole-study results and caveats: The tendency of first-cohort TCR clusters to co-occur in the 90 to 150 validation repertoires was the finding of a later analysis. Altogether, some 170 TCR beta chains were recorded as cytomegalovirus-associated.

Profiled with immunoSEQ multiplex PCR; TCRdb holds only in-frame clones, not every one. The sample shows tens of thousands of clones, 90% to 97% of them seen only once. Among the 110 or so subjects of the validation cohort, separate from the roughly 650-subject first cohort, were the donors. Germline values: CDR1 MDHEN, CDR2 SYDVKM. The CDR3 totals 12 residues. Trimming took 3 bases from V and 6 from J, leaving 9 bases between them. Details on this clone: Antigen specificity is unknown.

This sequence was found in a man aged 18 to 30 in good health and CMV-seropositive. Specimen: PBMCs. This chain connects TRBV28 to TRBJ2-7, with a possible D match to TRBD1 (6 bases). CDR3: CASSLGALEQYF. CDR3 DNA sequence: TGTGCCAGCAGTTTGGGGGCCCTCGAGCAGTACTTC.